The TCR beta chain described here comes from a study of blood T cell repertoires in COVID-19. Study information: Sites across the United States, Italy and Spain contributed samples from acute and convalescent COVID-19.

The participants were between about 18 and 89 years old and came from some 23 US areas. Per the original methods: For nucleated cells, counts were estimated from reference gene primer amplification. The table came from immunoSEQ multiplex PCR; TCRdb's copy has only in-frame clones and leaves some out. The D gene and trimming were derived from the DNA, and the V and J assignments and clone size from that table. In the table there are 200,000 or so clones, 75% to 90% of which are singletons. The sequence derives from a woman in her 40s with acute COVID-19. The sample consisted of PBMCs or T cells enriched from blood (not recorded which).

The CDR3 DNA sequence: TGTGCCAGCAGTGAAGCGGGGAACCAAGATAACAGGGTTTACGAGCAGTACTTC. Translating gives CASSEAGNQDNRVYEQYF. This chain connects TRBV2 to TRBJ2-7; TRBD1 is a possible D gene (6 bases). V shed 0 bases and J shed 4 bases, with 22 bases lying between them. Germline CDR1 and CDR2: SNHLY and FYNNEI. This CDR3 is built from 18 residues.